This T cell receptor beta chain derives from a study of T-cell memory formation after mild COVID-19. TCRdb independently ran MiXCR on the 5' RACE reads; one entry per CDR3 protein. The sample gives about 470,000 distinct CDR3 sequences, 20% to 25% of which show up once; around 13% is in the top ten. V lost 7 bases to trimming and J lost 13 bases; unmatched junction nucleotides: 10. The CDR3 extends over 13 amino acids. The chain is built from TRBV12-3 or TRBV12-4 and TRBJ2-1; 10 bases match TRBD2. The specimen was PBMCs or a T cell subset sorted from them (not recorded which). This sequence was found in an adult woman who had mild COVID-19 (a few samples of this study predate the infection). Cell type and time point are not known. The DNA of the CDR3 is TGTGCCAGCATCCCGCTAGCGGGAGTACGACAGTTCTTC. Encoded protein: CASIPLAGVRQFF.